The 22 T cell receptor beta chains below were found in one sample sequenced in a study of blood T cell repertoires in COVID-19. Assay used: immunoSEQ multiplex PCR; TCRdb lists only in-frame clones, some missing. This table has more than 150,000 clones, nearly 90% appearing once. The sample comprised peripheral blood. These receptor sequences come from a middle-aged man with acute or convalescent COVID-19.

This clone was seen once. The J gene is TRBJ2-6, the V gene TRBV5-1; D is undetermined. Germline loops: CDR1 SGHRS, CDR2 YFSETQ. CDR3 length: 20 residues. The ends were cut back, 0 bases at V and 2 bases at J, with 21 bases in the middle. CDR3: CASSLARWYNSKPGANVLTF. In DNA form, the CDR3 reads TGCGCCAGCAGCTTGGCTCGATGGTATAACAGCAAACCTGGGGCCAACGTCCTGACTTTC.

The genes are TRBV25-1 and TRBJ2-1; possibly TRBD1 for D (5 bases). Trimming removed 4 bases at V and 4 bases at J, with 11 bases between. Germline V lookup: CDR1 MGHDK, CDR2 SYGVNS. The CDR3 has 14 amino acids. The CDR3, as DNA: TGTGCCAGCAGTGGGACACTTACTTACAATGAGCAGTTCTTC. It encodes CASSGTLTYNEQFF.

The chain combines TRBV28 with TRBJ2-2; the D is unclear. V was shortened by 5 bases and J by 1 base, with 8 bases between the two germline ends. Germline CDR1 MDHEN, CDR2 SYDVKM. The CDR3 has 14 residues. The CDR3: CASSVARNTGELFF. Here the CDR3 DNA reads TGTGCCAGCAGTGTCGCCAGGAACACCGGGGAGCTGTTTTTT.

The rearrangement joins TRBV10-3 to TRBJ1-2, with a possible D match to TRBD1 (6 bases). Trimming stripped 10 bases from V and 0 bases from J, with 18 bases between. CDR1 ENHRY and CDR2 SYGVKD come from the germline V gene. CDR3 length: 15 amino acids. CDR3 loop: CATSDRNEANYGYTF. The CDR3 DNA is TGTGCCACCTCAGACAGGAATGAAGCTAACTATGGCTACACCTTC.

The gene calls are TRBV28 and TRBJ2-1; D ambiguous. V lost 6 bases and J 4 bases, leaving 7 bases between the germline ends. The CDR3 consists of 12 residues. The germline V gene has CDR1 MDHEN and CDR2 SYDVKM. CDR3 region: CASSLTYNEQFF. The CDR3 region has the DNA TGTGCCAGCAGCCTAACTTACAATGAGCAGTTCTTC.

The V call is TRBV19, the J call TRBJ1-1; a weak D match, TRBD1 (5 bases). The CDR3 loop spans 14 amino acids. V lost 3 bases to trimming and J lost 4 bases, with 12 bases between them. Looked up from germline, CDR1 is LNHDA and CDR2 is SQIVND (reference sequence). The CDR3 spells CASSIGRGSTEAFF. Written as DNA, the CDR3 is TGTGCCAGTAGTATCGGTCGGGGGAGCACTGAAGCTTTCTTT.

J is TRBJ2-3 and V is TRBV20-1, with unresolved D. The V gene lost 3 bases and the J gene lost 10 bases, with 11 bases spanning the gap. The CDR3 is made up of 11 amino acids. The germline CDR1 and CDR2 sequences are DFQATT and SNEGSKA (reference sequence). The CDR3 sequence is CSASPSGSQYF. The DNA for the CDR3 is TGCAGTGCTAGCCCCTCCGGGTCGCAGTATTTT.

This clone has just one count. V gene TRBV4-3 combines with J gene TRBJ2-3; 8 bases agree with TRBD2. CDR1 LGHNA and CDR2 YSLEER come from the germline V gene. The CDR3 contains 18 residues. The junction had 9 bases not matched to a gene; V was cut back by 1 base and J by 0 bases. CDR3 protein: CASSQAGGSGISTDTQYF. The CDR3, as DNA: TGCGCCAGCAGCCAAGCGGGGGGGTCCGGGATCAGCACAGATACGCAGTATTTT.

The CDR3 DNA reads TGTGCCAGCTCACCCCCCGGACTCAGCTCCTACGAGCAGTACTTC. Protein: CASSPPGLSSYEQYF. The rearrangement joins TRBV18 to TRBJ2-7, with D perhaps TRBD2 (5 bases). V lost 3 bases, J lost 0 bases, and 12 bases lay in between. This CDR3 comprises 15 residues. CDR1 and CDR2 (germline): KGHSH, LQKENI.

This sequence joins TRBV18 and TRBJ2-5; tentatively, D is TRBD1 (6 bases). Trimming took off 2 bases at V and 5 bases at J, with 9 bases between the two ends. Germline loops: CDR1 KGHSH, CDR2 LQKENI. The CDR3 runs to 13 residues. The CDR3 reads CASSPWQGETQYF. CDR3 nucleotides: TGTGCCAGCTCACCATGGCAGGGGGAGACCCAGTACTTC. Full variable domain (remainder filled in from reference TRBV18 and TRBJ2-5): NAGVMQNPRHLVRRRGQEARLRCSPMKGHSHVYWYRQLPEEGLKFMVYLQKENIIDESGMPKERFSAEFPKEGPSILRIQQVVRGDSAAYFCASSPWQGETQYFGPGTRLLVL.

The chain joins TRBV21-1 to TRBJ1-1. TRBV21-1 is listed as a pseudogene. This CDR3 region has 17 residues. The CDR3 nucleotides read TGTGCCAGCAGCTGGATGGGACTCCGACGATTGAACACTGAAGCTTTCTTT. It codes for CASSWMGLRRLNTEAFF.

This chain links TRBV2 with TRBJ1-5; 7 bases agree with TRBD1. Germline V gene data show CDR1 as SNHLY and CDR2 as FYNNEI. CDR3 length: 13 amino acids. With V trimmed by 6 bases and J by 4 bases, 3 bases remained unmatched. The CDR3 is CASSLTGNQPQHF. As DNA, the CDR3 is TGTGCCAGCAGCCTGACAGGGAATCAGCCCCAGCATTTT.

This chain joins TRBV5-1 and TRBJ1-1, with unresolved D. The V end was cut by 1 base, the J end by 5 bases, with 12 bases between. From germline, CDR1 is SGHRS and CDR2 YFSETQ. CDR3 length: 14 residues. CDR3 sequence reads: CASSLLGTGTEAFF. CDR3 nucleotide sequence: TGCGCCAGCAGCTTGCTCGGCACGGGAACTGAAGCTTTCTTT.

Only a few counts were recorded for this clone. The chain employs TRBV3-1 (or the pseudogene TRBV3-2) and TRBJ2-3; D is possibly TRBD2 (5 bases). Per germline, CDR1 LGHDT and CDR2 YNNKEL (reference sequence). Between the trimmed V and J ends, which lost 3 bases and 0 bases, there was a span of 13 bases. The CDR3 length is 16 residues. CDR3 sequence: CASSHPLARSTDTQYF. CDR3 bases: TGTGCCAGCAGCCACCCCTTAGCGCGAAGCACAGATACGCAGTATTTT.

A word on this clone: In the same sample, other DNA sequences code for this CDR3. The CDR3 here is CASSLGQGNQPQHF. The CDR3 bases are TGTGCCAGCAGTTTAGGGCAGGGCAATCAGCCCCAGCATTTT. The chain joins TRBV28 to TRBJ1-5; D gene ambiguous. Per germline, CDR1 MDHEN and CDR2 SYDVKM. V lost 2 bases to trimming and J lost 2 bases, with 7 bases between them. The CDR3 contains 14 residues.

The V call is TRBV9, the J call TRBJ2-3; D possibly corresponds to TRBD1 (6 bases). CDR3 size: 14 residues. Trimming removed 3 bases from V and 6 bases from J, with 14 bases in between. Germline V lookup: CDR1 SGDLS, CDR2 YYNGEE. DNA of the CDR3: TGTGCCAGCAGCGACCCGGGACAAGGGGATACGCAGTATTTT. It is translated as CASSDPGQGDTQYF.

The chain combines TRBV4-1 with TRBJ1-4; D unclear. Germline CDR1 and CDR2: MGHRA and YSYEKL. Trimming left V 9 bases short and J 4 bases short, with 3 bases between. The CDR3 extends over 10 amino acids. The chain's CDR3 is CASRNEKLFF. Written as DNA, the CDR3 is TGCGCCAGTCGTAATGAAAAACTGTTTTTT.

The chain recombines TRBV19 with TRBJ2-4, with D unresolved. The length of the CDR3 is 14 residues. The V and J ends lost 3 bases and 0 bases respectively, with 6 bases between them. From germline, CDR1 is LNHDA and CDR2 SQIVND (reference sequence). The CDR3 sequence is CASSMAGAKNIQYF. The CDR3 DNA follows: TGTGCCAGTAGTATGGCAGGAGCCAAAAACATTCAGTACTTC.

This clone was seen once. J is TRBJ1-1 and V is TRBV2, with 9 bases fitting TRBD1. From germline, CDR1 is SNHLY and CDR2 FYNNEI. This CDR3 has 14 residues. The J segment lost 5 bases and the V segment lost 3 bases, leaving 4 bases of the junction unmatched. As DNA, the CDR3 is TGTGCCAGCAGTGAGGGGACAGGGAGTACTGAAGCTTTCTTT. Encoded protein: CASSEGTGSTEAFF.

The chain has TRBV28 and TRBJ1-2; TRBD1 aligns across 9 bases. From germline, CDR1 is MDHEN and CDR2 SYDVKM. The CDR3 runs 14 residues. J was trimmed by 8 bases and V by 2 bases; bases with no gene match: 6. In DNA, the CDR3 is TGTGCCAGCAGTTTACTCGGGACAGGGCTCGGCTACACCTTC. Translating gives CASSLLGTGLGYTF.

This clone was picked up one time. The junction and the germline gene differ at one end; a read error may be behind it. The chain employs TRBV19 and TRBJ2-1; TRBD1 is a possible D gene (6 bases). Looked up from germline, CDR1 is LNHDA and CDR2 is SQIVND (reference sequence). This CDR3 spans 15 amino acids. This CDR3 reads CASGIRGDSSNEQFF. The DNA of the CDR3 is TGTGCCAGTGGGATCAGGGGTGACTCCTCCAATGAGCAGTTCTTC.

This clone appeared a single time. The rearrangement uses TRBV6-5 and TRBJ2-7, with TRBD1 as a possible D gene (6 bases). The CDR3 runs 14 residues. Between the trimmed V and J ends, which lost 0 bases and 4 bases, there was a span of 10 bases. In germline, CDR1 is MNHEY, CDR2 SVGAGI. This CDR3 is CASSYSQGQYEQYV. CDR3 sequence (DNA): TGTGCCAGCAGTTACTCGCAGGGGCAGTACGAGCAGTACGTC.